The clone carrying this TCR beta chain was detected a few times. Its cognate antigen is unknown. Germline-derived CDR1 and CDR2 are SGHRS and YFSETQ. V lost 0 bases and J 0 bases, leaving 12 bases between the germline ends. The CDR3 runs 17 residues. Quantitative 5'-RACE was performed with molecular barcodes, and it yielded the TCR beta libraries. Using its own MiXCR run on the 5' RACE reads, TCRdb lists one record per CDR3 protein. The sample includes a few hundred thousand distinct CDR3 sequences, 20% to 25% seen only once; the top ten take about 16%. The data are from a study of CD8 T cells in ankylosing spondylitis. Notes on the study in general: Blood of patients with ankylosing spondylitis appeared to be characterized by a TCR beta motif of eight highly homologous variants. Disease-linked clones were reportedly significantly enriched in matched ankylosing spondylitis synovial fluid. Disease-linked clones were found to be CD8+ and relatively rare in peripheral blood. Past research had described some motif variants in reactive arthritis synovial fluid and blood.

Sequencing used blood, either unsorted or a sorted T cell fraction (not recorded which). This chain links TRBV5-1 with TRBJ1-4; no clear D. The sequence came from a male donor with ankylosing spondylitis. The CDR3 nucleotides are TGCGCCAGCAGCTTGGAAGGGTTGGAGGCAACTAATGAAAAACTGTTTTTT. Its protein product is CASSLEGLEATNEKLFF.